This TCR beta chain was recorded in a study of chemoradiotherapy in HPV16-positive cancers. Repertoires were generated with immunoSEQ multiplex PCR, while TCRdb's copy carries only in-frame clones and drops some. Of about 7,300 clones listed, 87% are singletons. V was pared by 0 bases and J by 11 bases, with 11 bases between. The CDR3 covers 13 residues. CDR1 and CDR2 (germline): MNHEY, SVGAGI. Over chemoradiotherapy, repertoires were sampled more than once. V and J are TRBV6-5 and TRBJ1-5; a weak D match, TRBD1 (6 bases). The origin of this receptor is a human donor with HPV-associated anogenital cancer. The specimen was blood, collected from a patient who underwent chemoradiotherapy. CDR3 sequence: CASSYSPGESQHF. The DNA for the CDR3 is TGTGCCAGCAGTTACTCCCCAGGGGAGTCCCAGCATTTT.